These 5 T cell receptor beta chains originate from one sample sequenced in a study of shared clonotypes between healthy human individuals. TCRdb's copy holds only in-frame clones and misses some; the assay was immunoSEQ multiplex PCR. The sample lists a few million clones; roughly 93% were seen once. Input material: naive CD4+ T cells from PBMCs. Subset meaning: CD45RA+ positively selected. The receptors derive from a man in his late teens or twenties in good health. Some clones in this sample may be carry-over from other donors' samples.

The chain combines TRBV5-1 with TRBJ1-1; possible D gene TRBD1, 5 bases. Trimming stripped 7 bases from V and 1 base from J, with 14 bases between. CDR3 size: 14 residues. Germline V gene sequence: CDR1 SGHRS, CDR2 YFSETQ. The CDR3, as DNA: TGCGCCAGCCAGGCGGGGGAGAGGAACACTGAAGCTTTCTTT. This translates into CASQAGERNTEAFF. Drawing the rest from reference TRBV5-1 and TRBJ1-1, the complete variable domain is KAGVTQTPRYLIKTRGQQVTLSCSPISGHRSVSWYQQTPGQGLQFLFEYFSETQRNKGNFPGRFSGRQFSNSRSEMNVSTLELGDSALYLCASQAGERNTEAFFGQGTRLTVV.

This clone was seen once. The chain is built from TRBV11-3 and TRBJ2-1; 8 bases match TRBD1. Germline V lookup: CDR1 SGHNT, CDR2 YENEEA. With V trimmed by 5 bases and J by 10 bases, 7 bases remained unmatched. The CDR3 length is 13 residues. The CDR3 DNA reads TGTGCCAGCAGCGAGACAGGGGCGGGCGAGCAGTTCTTC. This translates into CASSETGAGEQFF.

The CDR3 reads CASSEGTSGRVETQYF. CDR3 bases: TGTGCCAGCAGTGAAGGGACTAGCGGGAGAGTTGAGACCCAGTACTTC. This chain connects TRBV25-1 to TRBJ2-5, with TRBD2 identical over 14 bases. The CDR3 consists of 16 residues. Trimming at V came to 2 bases and at J to 5 bases, leaving 4 bases not matched to a gene. The germline CDR1 and CDR2 sequences are MGHDK and SYGVNS. The whole variable domain, remainder taken from reference TRBV25-1 and TRBJ2-5, is EADIYQTPRYLVIGTGKKITLECSQTMGHDKMYWYQQDPGMELHLIHYSYGVNSTEKGDLSSESTVSRIRTEHFPLTLESARPSHTSQYLCASSEGTSGRVETQYFGPGTRLLVL.

This rearrangement joins TRBV6-4 to TRBJ1-2; 10 nucleotides agree with TRBD1. The V segment lost 6 bases and the J segment 7 bases; nucleotides outside the gene matches: 5. The CDR3 runs to 13 residues. Germline values: CDR1 MRHNA, CDR2 SNTAGT. The DNA of the CDR3 is TGTGCCAGCAGCCGACAGGGGGCCGGTGGCTACACCTTC. Its protein is CASSRQGAGGYTF.

The rearrangement joins TRBV7-9 to TRBJ2-1, with D perhaps matching TRBD2 (5 bases). The germline gives CDR1 SEHNR, CDR2 FQNEAQ (reference sequence). V lost 5 bases to trimming and J lost 7 bases, with 9 bases between them. This CDR3 is 12 amino acids long. Written as DNA, the CDR3 is TGTGCCAGCAGCGTACGGGAAAATGAGCAGTTCTTC. It translates to CASSVRENEQFF.